These 10 T cell receptor beta chains originate from one sample sequenced in a study of T cells in Graves' hyperthyroidism and ophthalmopathy. The investigators amplified TCR beta CDR3 regions from RNA transcripts. During a first-round RT-PCR of the TCR CDR3, the HTBI primer set was used. TCRdb re-derived calls from the multiplex PCR reads in MiXCR, one entry per CDR3 protein. In the table there are about 500,000 distinct CDR3 sequences, 16% of which are singletons. The specimen was blood. These receptors came from a woman younger than 45 with Graves' ophthalmopathy.

The rearrangement uses TRBV27 and TRBJ2-1, with TRBD1 identical over 8 bases. CDR1 is MNHEY and CDR2 is SMNVEV in the germline V gene (reference sequence). The J segment lost 7 bases and the V segment lost 1 base, leaving 6 bases of the junction unmatched. The CDR3 loop spans 15 amino acids. Here the CDR3 DNA reads TGTGCCAGCAGTTTATTAGGGACAGGAGGAAATGAGCAGTTCTTC. Amino acid sequence: CASSLLGTGGNEQFF.

This clonotype was detected many times. The V gene is TRBV20-1, the J gene TRBJ1-6, with D perhaps matching TRBD1 (5 bases). CDR3 size: 13 residues. CDR1 and CDR2 (germline): DFQATT, SNEGSKA (reference sequence). Trimming pared 6 bases from V and 6 bases from J, leaving 12 bases between. CDR3 sequence (DNA): TGCAGTGCCATCTCGGGACTTAATTCACCCCTCCACTTT. It specifies CSAISGLNSPLHF.

This clonotype was counted a few times. The J gene is TRBJ2-7, the V gene TRBV19; TRBD1 might be the D (6 bases). Looked up from germline, CDR1 is LNHDA and CDR2 is SQIVND (reference sequence). The V end was cut by 3 bases, the J end by 9 bases, with 12 bases between. The CDR3 sequence is 12 residues long. CDR3 nucleotides: TGTGCCAGTAGTATGAAGGGACACGTGCAGTACTTC. Translation: CASSMKGHVQYF. The full variable domain, completed using reference TRBV19 and TRBJ2-7, is DGGITQSPKYLFRKEGQNVTLSCEQNLNHDAMYWYRQDPGQGLRLIYYSQIVNDFQKGDIAEGYSVSREKKESFPLTVTSAQKNPTAFYLCASSMKGHVQYFGPGTRLTVT.

A few counts support this clonotype. The CDR3 region is CASSLVAGREQYF. CDR3 coding DNA: TGTGCCAGCAGCTTGGTGGCAGGGCGGGAGCAGTACTTC. This chain uses TRBV5-4 with TRBJ2-7; D may be TRBD1 (5 bases). V was cut by 0 bases and J by 7 bases, with 11 bases left in between. Germline V gives CDR1 SGHNT, CDR2 YYREEE (reference sequence). The CDR3 length is 13 residues.

This clonotype occurred many times. The chain joins TRBV12-3 or TRBV12-4 to TRBJ1-1; D remains unclear. The CDR3 is 15 residues long. The germline V and J ends were trimmed by 0 bases and 2 bases, with 10 bases remaining between them. The CDR3 nucleotides read TGTGCCAGCAGTTTAGCGGGCAGAACTAACACTGAAGCTTTCTTT. Its translation: CASSLAGRTNTEAFF.

This clonotype was seen ten or more times. The genes are TRBV11-2 and TRBJ2-7; D is perhaps TRBD1 or TRBD2 (5 bases each). V shed 5 bases and J shed 2 bases, with 16 bases lying between them. This CDR3 is 15 amino acids long. Looked up from germline, CDR1 is SGHAT and CDR2 is FQNNGV. CDR3 residues: CASSPGPAAPYEQYF. CDR3 sequence (DNA): TGTGCCAGCAGCCCGGGACCAGCGGCCCCCTACGAGCAGTACTTC. The entire variable domain, with the rest obtained from reference TRBV11-2 and TRBJ2-7, is as follows: EAGVAQSPRYKIIEKRQSVAFWCNPISGHATLYWYQQILGQGPKLLIQFQNNGVVDDSQLPKDRFSAERLKGVDSTLKIQPAKLEDSAVYLCASSPGPAAPYEQYFGPGTRLTVT.

This clonotype was observed many times. The chain has TRBV3-1 and TRBJ2-5, with D uncertain. The CDR3 sequence is 13 residues long. V was cut by 2 bases and J by 1 base, with 5 bases left in between. From germline, CDR1 is LGHDT and CDR2 YNNKEL (reference sequence). CDR3 nucleotide sequence: TGTGCCAGCAGCCAATTCAGCCAAGAGACCCAGTACTTC. Translation gives CASSQFSQETQYF.

This clonotype was observed a handful of times. The CDR3 DNA is TGTGCCAGCAGCCCGAGCGGGGCCCTTGGTGAGCAGTTCTTC. This encodes CASSPSGALGEQFF. The chain couples TRBV7-9 to TRBJ2-1, with 7 bases aligning to TRBD2. The CDR3 spans 14 residues. Germline V gene lookup returns CDR1 SEHNR and CDR2 FQNEAQ (reference sequence). Germline trimming cut 5 bases from V and 9 bases from J; bases unmatched to any gene: 10.

About this clonotype: This may arise from a read error, as a much more abundant clone is one base away. This rearrangement joins TRBV28 to TRBJ2-5; the match to TRBD1 covers 10 bases. The CDR3 consists of 16 residues. Germline loops: CDR1 MDHEN, CDR2 SYDVKM. V shed 4 bases and J 9 bases; nucleotides not matched to a gene: 14. CDR3 bases: TGTGCCAGCAGTTCCTCAGGACAGGGGGATTATGAGGCCCAGTACTTC. Translating gives CASSSSGQGDYEAQYF.

A remark on this clonotype: At one end, the junction sequence differs from germline, possibly due to a read error. This chain links TRBV28 with TRBJ1-6, with TRBD1 identical over 8 bases. The CDR3 is 15 amino acids. The germline CDR1 and CDR2 sequences are MDHEN and SYDVKM. Here the CDR3 reads CAGSLPGGHLLPLHF. The CDR3, as DNA: TGTGCCGGCAGTTTACCAGGGGGCCACCTCCTACCCCTCCACTTT.